This record looks at one T cell receptor (beta chain) sequence and its context. This sample is drawn from a study of blood T cell repertoires in COVID-19. On the study more broadly: The origin of the acute and convalescent COVID-19 samples was the United States, Italy and Spain. T cells, B-cell-depleted T cells, or PBMCs supplied cDNA or gDNA.

TCRdb's copy holds only in-frame clones and misses some; the assay was immunoSEQ multiplex PCR. The data show about 130,000 clones, with 70% to 80% seen just once and 4.5% to 5% held by the top ten. The TCR comes from a woman aged 65 to 85 with COVID-19, enrolled during active disease. Sequenced input: peripheral blood.

DNA for the CDR3: TGTGCCAGCAGCGTAGGGAGCAGGGTGGGCAATGAGCAGTTCTTC. Encoded protein: CASSVGSRVGNEQFF. The J gene is TRBJ2-1, the V gene TRBV9, with D perhaps matching TRBD1 (5 bases). Germline values: CDR1 SGDLS, CDR2 YYNGEE. V gave up 0 bases and J gave up 6 bases, with 13 bases separating them. The CDR3 has 15 amino acids.